A selection of T cell receptor beta chains follows, all from one sample in a study of identical twins. TCRdb analysed the 5' RACE reads with MiXCR anew, one entry per CDR3 protein. The sample records hundreds of thousands of distinct CDR3 sequences, around 8.6% being singletons. The data were also submitted as part of a second study, on yellow fever vaccine responses in identical twins.

Sequenced input: PBMCs. Receptors were obtained from a woman aged 18-30 years in good health. CDR3s include the opening cysteine and the closing phenylalanine or tryptophan. A D gene is named only where the DNA matches it firmly. Size is omitted from some rows. Given values are once, few, many or a class for expanded clones.

abundance	v_gene	j_gene	d_gene	CDR3aa	CDR3nt
NA	TRBV7-8	TRBJ2-4	NA	CASSAPEDIQYF	TGTGCCAGCAGCGCCCCCGAAGACATTCAGTACTTC
NA	TRBV11-3	TRBJ2-3	NA	CASSQRPWDTQYF	TGTGCCAGCAGCCAACGACCCTGGGATACGCAGTATTTT
many	TRBV12-3/TRBV12-4	TRBJ2-4	NA	CASSFSGVGAKNIQYF	TGTGCCAGCAGTTTTTCGGGAGTAGGAGCCAAAAACATTCAGTACTTC
many	TRBV24-1	TRBJ2-2	NA	CATIVTPLMGSGELFF	TGTGCCACCATAGTGACACCTCTGATGGGATCCGGGGAGCTGTTTTTT
few	TRBV15	TRBJ2-1	NA	CATSSVPRGGGRSNEQFF	TGTGCCACCAGCAGCGTCCCCCGAGGGGGGGGGCGTAGTAATGAGCAGTTCTTC
NA	TRBV14	TRBJ1-6	NA	CASSQGAVYNSPLHF	TGTGCCAGCAGCCAAGGTGCGGTGTATAATTCACCCCTCCACTTT
many	TRBV15	TRBJ1-6	TRBD1	CATSRGQGVGNSPLHF	TGTGCCACCAGCAGGGGACAGGGGGTCGGGAATTCACCCCTCCACTTT
few	TRBV7-6	TRBJ2-7	TRBD2	CASSLRAGGPLEQYF	TGTGCCAGCAGCTTAAGAGCGGGAGGGCCGCTCGAGCAGTACTTC
NA	TRBV3-1	TRBJ2-3	NA	CASSQEGKSTDTQYF	TGTGCCAGCAGCCAAGAAGGGAAAAGCACAGATACGCAGTATTTT
many	TRBV12-3/TRBV12-4	TRBJ2-3	TRBD2	CASRGRENTDTQYF	TGTGCCAGCAGGGGGAGGGAAAACACAGATACGCAGTATTTT
few	TRBV5-5	TRBJ2-7	TRBD2	CASTSLGLAAVFSYEQYF	TGTGCCAGCACCTCCCTCGGACTAGCGGCCGTCTTCTCCTACGAGCAGTACTTC
NA	TRBV5-5	TRBJ2-7	TRBD1	CASSFAQGQLYEQYF	TGTGCCAGCAGCTTCGCACAGGGGCAACTCTACGAGCAGTACTTC
many	TRBV12-3/TRBV12-4	TRBJ2-5	TRBD1	CASSLRAGGETQYF	TGTGCCAGCAGTTTAAGGGCAGGGGGCGAGACCCAGTACTTC
NA	TRBV15	TRBJ1-4	TRBD1	CATSPGQGGEKLFF	TGTGCCACCAGCCCGGGACAGGGAGGTGAAAAACTGTTTTTT
NA	TRBV25-1	TRBJ2-7	TRBD1	CASSGQLYEQYF	TGTGCCAGCTCGGGACAGCTCTACGAGCAGTACTTC
many	TRBV15	TRBJ2-3	NA	CATSTRAAVIDTQYF	TGTGCCACCAGCACCAGAGCGGCGGTGATAGATACGCAGTATTTT
NA	TRBV20-1	TRBJ2-1	TRBD2	CSAPSGEVSYNEQFF	TGCAGTGCCCCTAGCGGGGAAGTCTCCTACAATGAGCAGTTCTTC
NA	TRBV3-1	TRBJ2-3	TRBD2	CASSQEGPPSGGILAMDTQYF	TGTGCCAGCAGCCAAGAAGGACCTCCTAGCGGGGGGATACTGGCCATGGATACGCAGTATTTT
NA	TRBV6-5	TRBJ1-2	NA	CASSWGGDGYTF	TGTGCCAGCAGTTGGGGGGGTGACGGCTACACCTTC
NA	TRBV29-1	TRBJ2-7	TRBD1	CSVRGTGDYEQYF	TGCAGCGTCAGGGGGACAGGCGACTACGAGCAGTACTTC
few	TRBV20-1	TRBJ1-2	NA	CSAIAGQGHGYTF	TGCAGTGCTATCGCGGGTCAGGGGCATGGCTACACCTTC
few	TRBV5-1	TRBJ2-3	NA	CASSLASGVTDTQYF	TGCGCCAGCAGCTTGGCTTCCGGAGTCACAGATACGCAGTATTTT
few	TRBV2	TRBJ1-2	NA	CASSERQGVGYGYTF	TGTGCCAGCAGTGAACGGCAGGGCGTAGGCTATGGCTACACCTTC
many	TRBV5-1	TRBJ2-7	NA	CASSLSNEQYF	TGCGCCAGCAGCTTAAGCAACGAGCAGTACTTC
NA	TRBV27	TRBJ2-2	NA	CASSPRPRGELFF	TGTGCCAGCAGTCCGCGGCCCCGCGGGGAGCTGTTTTTT
NA	TRBV6-1	TRBJ1-5	TRBD1	CASRGQGRKQPQHF	TGTGCCAGCAGGGGACAGGGGAGGAAACAGCCCCAGCATTTT
many	TRBV12-3/TRBV12-4	TRBJ1-2	NA	CASSRASNYGYTF	TGTGCCAGCAGCCGGGCCAGCAATTATGGCTACACCTTC
NA	TRBV29-1	TRBJ2-7	TRBD2	CSVEDRGVYEQYF	TGCAGCGTTGAAGATCGGGGGGTTTACGAGCAGTACTTC
few	TRBV5-6	TRBJ2-2	TRBD2	CASSLEVGGPPGELFF	TGTGCCAGCAGCTTGGAGGTGGGAGGGCCCCCCGGGGAGCTGTTTTTT
many	TRBV24-1	TRBJ2-3	NA	CATSDRQSTHTDTQYF	TGTGCCACCAGTGACCGACAGAGCACACACACAGATACGCAGTATTTT
few	TRBV5-1	TRBJ1-1	NA	CASSLGQRWTEAFF	TGCGCCAGCAGCTTGGGACAGCGGTGGACTGAAGCTTTCTTT
many	TRBV5-1	TRBJ2-7	NA	CASRTGTSYEQYF	TGCGCCAGCAGGACAGGGACTTCCTACGAGCAGTACTTC
many	TRBV4-3	TRBJ2-1	NA	CASSQVEIQGSVILRGEFF	TGCGCCAGCAGCCAAGTAGAAATACAGGGAAGCGTAATTCTCAGAGGGGAGTTCTTC
few	TRBV7-9	TRBJ2-5	TRBD2	CASSAEGGPRETQYF	TGTGCCAGCAGCGCAGAGGGAGGGCCTAGGGAGACCCAGTACTTC
NA	TRBV3-1	TRBJ2-5	NA	CASSQAPGTEETQYF	TGTGCCAGCAGCCAAGCCCCCGGGACGGAAGAGACCCAGTACTTC
few	TRBV11-1	TRBJ2-5	TRBD2	CASSSSHDFLAGFQETQYF	TGTGCCAGCAGCTCCTCCCATGACTTCTTAGCGGGGTTCCAAGAGACCCAGTACTTC